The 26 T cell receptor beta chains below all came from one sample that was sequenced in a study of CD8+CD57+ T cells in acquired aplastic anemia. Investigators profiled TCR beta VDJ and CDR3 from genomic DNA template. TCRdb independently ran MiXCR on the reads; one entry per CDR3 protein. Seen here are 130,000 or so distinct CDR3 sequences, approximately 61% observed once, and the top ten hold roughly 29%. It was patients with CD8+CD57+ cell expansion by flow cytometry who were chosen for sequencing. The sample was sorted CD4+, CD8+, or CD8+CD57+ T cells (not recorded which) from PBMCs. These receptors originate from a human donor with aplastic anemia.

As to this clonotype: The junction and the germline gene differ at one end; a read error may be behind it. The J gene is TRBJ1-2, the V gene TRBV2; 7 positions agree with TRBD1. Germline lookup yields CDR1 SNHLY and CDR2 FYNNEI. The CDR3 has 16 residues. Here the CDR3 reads CASSEAQYRDSYGYTF. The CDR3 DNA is TGTGCCAGCAGTGAAGCCCAATATCGGGACAGCTATGGCTACACCTTT.

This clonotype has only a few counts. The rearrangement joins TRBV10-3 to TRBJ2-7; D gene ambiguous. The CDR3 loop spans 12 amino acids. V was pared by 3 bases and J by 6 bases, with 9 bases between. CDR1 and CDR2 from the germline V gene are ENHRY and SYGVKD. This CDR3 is CAISERGFEQYF. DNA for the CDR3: TGTGCCATCAGTGAACGTGGGTTCGAGCAGTACTTC.

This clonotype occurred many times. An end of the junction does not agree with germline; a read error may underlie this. The CDR3 DNA reads TGTGCCAGCACGACTAGCGGGAGGGGCGAATTT. Translated: CASTTSGRGEF. This rearrangement joins TRBV12-3 or TRBV12-4 to TRBJ2-3; TRBD2 aligns across 14 bases. This CDR3 contains 11 residues.

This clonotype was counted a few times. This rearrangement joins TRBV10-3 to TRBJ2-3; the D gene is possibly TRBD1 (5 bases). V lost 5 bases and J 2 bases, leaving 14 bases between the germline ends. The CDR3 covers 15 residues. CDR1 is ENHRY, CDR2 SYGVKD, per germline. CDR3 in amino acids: CAISSEDKITDTQYF. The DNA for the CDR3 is TGTGCCATCAGTTCAGAGGACAAGATCACAGATACGCAGTATTTT.

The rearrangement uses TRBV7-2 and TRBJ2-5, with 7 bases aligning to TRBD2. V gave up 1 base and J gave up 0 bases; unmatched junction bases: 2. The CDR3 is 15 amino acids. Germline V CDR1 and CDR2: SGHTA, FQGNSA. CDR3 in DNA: TGTGCCAGCAGCTTAGGAGCGGGGAACCAAGAGACCCAGTACTTC. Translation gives CASSLGAGNQETQYF.

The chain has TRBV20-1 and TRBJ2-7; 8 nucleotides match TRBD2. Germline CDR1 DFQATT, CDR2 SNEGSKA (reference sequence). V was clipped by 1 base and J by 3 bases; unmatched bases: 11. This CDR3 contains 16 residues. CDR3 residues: CSARVPIGLAGYEQYF. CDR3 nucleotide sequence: TGCAGTGCTAGAGTCCCCATTGGCCTAGCGGGCTACGAGCAGTACTTC.

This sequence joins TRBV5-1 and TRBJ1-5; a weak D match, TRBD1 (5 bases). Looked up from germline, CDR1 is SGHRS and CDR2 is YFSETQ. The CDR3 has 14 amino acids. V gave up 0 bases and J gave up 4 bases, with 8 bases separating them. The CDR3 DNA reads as TGCGCCAGCAGCTTGGCAGGGTTGAATCAGCCCCAGCATTTT. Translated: CASSLAGLNQPQHF.

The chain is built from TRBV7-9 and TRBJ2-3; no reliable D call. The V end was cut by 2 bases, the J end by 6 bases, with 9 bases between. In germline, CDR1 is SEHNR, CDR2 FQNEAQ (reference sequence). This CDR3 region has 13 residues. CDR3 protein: CASSLLEYDTQYF. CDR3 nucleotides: TGTGCCAGCAGCTTACTTGAGTACGATACGCAGTATTTT.

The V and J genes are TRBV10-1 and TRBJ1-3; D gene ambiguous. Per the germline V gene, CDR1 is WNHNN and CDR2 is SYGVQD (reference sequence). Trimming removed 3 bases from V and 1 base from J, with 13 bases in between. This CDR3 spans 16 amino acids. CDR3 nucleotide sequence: TGCGCCAGCAGTGATGCTCAGACCGGTTCTGGAAACACCATATATTTT. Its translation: CASSDAQTGSGNTIYF.

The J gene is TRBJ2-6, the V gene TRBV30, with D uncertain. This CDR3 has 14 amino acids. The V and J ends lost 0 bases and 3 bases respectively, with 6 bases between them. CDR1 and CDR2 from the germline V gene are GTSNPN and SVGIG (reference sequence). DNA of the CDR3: TGTGCCTGGAGTGTAGCAGTTGGGGCCAACGTCCTGACTTTC. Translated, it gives CAWSVAVGANVLTF.

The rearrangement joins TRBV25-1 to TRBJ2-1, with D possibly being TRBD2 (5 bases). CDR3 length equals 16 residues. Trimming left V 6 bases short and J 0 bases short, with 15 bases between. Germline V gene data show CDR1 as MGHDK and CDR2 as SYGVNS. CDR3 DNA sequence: TGTGCCAGCAGCCCTCTTCCTCGGGACTCCTACAATGAGCAGTTCTTC. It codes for CASSPLPRDSYNEQFF.

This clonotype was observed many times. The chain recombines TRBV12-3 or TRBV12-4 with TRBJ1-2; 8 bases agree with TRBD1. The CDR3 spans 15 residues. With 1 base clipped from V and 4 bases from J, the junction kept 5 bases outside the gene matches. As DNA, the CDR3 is TGTGCCAGCAGTTTAGAAACAGGGGGTATCTATGGCTACACCTTC. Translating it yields CASSLETGGIYGYTF.

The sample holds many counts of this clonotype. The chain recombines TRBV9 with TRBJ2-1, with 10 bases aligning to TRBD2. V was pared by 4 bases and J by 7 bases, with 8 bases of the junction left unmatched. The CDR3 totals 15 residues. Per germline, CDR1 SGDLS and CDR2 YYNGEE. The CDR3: CASSPSGSVDNEQFF. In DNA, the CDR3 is TGTGCCAGCAGCCCTAGCGGGAGCGTGGATAATGAGCAGTTCTTC.

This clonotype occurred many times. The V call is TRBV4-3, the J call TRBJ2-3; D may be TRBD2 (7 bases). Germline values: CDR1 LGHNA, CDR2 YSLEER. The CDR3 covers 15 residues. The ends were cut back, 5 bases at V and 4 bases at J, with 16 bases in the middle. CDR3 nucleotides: TGCGCCAGCAGCGTTAAACGGGGGGCCGCAGATACGCAGTATTTT. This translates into CASSVKRGAADTQYF.

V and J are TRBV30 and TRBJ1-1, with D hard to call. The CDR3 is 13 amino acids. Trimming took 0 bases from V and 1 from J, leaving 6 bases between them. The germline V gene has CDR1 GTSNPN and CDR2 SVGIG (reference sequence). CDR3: CAWSVGPNTEAFF. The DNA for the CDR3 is TGTGCCTGGAGTGTTGGCCCGAACACTGAAGCTTTCTTT. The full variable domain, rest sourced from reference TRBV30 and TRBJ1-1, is SQTIHQWPATLVQPVGSPLSLECTVEGTSNPNLYWYRQAAGRGLQLLFYSVGIGQISSEVPQNLSASRPQDRQFILSSKKLLLSDSGFYLCAWSVGPNTEAFFGQGTRLTVV.

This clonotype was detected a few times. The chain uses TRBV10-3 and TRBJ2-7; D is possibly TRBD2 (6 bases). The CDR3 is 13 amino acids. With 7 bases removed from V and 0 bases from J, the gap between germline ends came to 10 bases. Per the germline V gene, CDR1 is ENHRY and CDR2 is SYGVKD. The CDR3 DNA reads TGTGCCATCACGGCGGGGCTCTCCTACGAGCAGTACTTC. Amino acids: CAITAGLSYEQYF.

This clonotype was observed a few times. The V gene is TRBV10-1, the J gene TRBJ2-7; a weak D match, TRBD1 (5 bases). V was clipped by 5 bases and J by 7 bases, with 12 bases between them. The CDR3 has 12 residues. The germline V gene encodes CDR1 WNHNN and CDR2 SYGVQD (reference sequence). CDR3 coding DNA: TGCGCCAGCAGTAGGGGATCGTCTGAGCAGTACTTC. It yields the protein CASSRGSSEQYF.

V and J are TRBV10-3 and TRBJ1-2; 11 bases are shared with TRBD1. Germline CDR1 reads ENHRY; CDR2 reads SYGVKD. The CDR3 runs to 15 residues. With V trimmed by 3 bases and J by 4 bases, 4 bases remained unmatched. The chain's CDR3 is CAISEGGTGGYGYTF. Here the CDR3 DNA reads TGTGCCATCAGTGAAGGCGGGACAGGGGGCTATGGCTACACCTTC.

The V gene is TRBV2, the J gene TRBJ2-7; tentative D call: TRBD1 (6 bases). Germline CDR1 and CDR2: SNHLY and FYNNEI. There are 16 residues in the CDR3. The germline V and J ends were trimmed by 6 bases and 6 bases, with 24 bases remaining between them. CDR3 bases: TGTGCCAGCAGCTCTCAGGGCAGGGGCGCGATGGGCGAGCAGTACTTC. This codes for CASSSQGRGAMGEQYF.

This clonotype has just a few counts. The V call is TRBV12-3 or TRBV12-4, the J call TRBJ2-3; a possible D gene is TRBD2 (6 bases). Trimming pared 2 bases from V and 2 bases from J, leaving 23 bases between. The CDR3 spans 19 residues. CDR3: CASSLKPLREAGFTDTQYF. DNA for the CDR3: TGTGCCAGCAGTTTAAAGCCCCTGAGGGAGGCCGGGTTCACAGATACGCAGTATTTT.

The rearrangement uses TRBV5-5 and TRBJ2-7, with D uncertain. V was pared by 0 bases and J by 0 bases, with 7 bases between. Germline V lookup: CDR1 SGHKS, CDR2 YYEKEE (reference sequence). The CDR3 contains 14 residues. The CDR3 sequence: CASSLEIRSYEQYF. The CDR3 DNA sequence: TGTGCCAGCAGCTTGGAGATCCGCTCCTACGAGCAGTACTTC.

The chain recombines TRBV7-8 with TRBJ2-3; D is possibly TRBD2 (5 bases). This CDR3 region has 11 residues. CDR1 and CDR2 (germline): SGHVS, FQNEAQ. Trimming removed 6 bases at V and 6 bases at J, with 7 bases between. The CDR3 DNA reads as TGTGCCAGCAGGGGAGCGGATACGCAGTATTTT. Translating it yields CASRGADTQYF. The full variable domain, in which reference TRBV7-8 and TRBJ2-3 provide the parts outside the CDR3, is GAGVSQSPRYKVAKRGQDVALRCDPISGHVSLFWYQQALGQGPEFLTYFQNEAQLDKSGLPSDRFFAERPEGSVSTLKIQRTQQEDSAVYLCASRGADTQYFGPGTRLTVL.

The CDR3, as DNA: TGTGCCAGCAGCTTACAGACAGGGGGAATTTCACCCCTCCACTTT. It codes for CASSLQTGGISPLHF. The V gene is TRBV7-9, the J gene TRBJ1-6; 9 bases align to TRBD1. Germline lookup yields CDR1 SEHNR and CDR2 FQNEAQ (reference sequence). CDR3 length: 15 amino acids. J gave up 9 bases and V 2 bases, and 5 bases lay outside the gene matches.

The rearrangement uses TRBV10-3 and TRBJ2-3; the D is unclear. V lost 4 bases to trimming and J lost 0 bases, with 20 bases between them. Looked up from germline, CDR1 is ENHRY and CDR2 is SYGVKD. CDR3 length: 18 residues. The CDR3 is CAISGGTPQNPSTDTQYF. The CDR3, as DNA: TGTGCCATCAGTGGCGGAACACCGCAGAACCCTAGCACAGATACGCAGTATTTT.

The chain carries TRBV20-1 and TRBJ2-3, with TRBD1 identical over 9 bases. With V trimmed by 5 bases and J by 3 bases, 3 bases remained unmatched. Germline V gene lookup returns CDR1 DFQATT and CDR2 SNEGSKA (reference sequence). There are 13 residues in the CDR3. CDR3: CSAADRGTDTQYF. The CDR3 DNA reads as TGCAGTGCTGCGGACAGGGGAACAGATACGCAGTATTTT.

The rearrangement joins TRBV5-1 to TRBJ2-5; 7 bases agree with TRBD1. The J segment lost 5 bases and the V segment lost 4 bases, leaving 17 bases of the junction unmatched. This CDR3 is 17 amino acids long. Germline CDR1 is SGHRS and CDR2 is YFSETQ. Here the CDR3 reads CASSTETGLGSGETQYF. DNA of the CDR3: TGCGCCAGCAGCACCGAGACAGGGCTGGGTTCGGGGGAGACCCAGTACTTC. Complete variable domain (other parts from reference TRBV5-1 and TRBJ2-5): KAGVTQTPRYLIKTRGQQVTLSCSPISGHRSVSWYQQTPGQGLQFLFEYFSETQRNKGNFPGRFSGRQFSNSRSEMNVSTLELGDSALYLCASSTETGLGSGETQYFGPGTRLLVL.